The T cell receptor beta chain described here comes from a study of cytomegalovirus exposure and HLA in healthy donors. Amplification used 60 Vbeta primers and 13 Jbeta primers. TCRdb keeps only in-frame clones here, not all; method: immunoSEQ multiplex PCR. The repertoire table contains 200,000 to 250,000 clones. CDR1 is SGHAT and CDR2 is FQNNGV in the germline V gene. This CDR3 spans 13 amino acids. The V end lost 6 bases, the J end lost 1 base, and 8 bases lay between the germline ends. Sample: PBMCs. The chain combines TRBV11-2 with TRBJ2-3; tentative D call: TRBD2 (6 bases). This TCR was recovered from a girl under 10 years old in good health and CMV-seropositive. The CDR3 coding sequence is TGTGCCAGCAGTCAGCGGGGCACAGATACGCAGTATTTT. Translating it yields CASSQRGTDTQYF.